This T cell receptor beta chain was documented in a study of T cell responses to AZD1222 COVID-19 vaccine. Concerning this clone itself: The antigen remains unidentified.

General study points: Only six or seven AZD1222 recipients tested seropositive at baseline. Close to half of all spike-specific TCRs reportedly target regions of the variants that are unmutated. The donors showed a predominance of white British ancestry and of females, with possible underestimation of clonal diversity.

Germline V gives CDR1 SGHTA, CDR2 FQGTGA. V was clipped by 2 bases and J by 7 bases, with 11 bases between them. This CDR3 region has 13 residues. Produced via immunoSEQ multiplex PCR; TCRdb's table is partial and in-frame only. The sample consists of around 220,000 clones, roughly 94% of them appearing once. The sequence came from an adult who received the MenACWY meningococcal vaccine as a control. The material sequenced was peripheral blood, taken 28 days after the second dose of the MenACWY control vaccine. The chain has TRBV7-3 and TRBJ2-5; D is unclear. The CDR3 region is CASSLLDGATQYF. CDR3 bases: TGTGCCAGCAGCTTATTAGACGGTGCGACCCAGTACTTC.